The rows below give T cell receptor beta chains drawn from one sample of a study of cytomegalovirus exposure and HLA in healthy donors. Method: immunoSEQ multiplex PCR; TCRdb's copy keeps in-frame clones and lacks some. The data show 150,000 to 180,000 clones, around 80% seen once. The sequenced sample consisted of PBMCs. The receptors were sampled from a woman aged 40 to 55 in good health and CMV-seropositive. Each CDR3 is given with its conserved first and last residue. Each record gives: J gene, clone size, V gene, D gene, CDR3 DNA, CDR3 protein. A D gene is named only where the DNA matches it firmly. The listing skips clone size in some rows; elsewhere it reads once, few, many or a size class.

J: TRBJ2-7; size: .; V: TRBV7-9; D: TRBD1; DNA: TGTGCCAGCATCACAACCCCACAGGGGGCCTACGAGCAGTACTTC; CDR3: CASITTPQGAYEQYF
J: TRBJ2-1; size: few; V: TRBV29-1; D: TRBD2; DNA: TGCAGCGTTGGGGGAAGTAGCGGGTATACAAACCCTGAGCAGTTCTTC; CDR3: CSVGGSSGYTNPEQFF
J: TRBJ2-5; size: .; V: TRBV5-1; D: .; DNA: TGCGCCAGCACCCTCGTGGAGGGCCGCGGTGAGACCCAGTACTTC; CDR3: CASTLVEGRGETQYF
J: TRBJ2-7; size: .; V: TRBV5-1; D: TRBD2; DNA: TGCGCCAGCAGCCCCGGGACTAGCGGCACCTACGAGCAGTACTTC; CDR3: CASSPGTSGTYEQYF
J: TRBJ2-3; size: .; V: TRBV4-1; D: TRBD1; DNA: TGCGCCAGCAGCCAGGCAAGGGGGCTCTCCCCAGCAGATACGCAGTATTTT; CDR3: CASSQARGLSPADTQYF
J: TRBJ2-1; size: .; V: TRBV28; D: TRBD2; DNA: TGTGCCAGCAGTGTGACTAGCGGGAGGTGGAATGAGCAGTTCTTC; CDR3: CASSVTSGRWNEQFF
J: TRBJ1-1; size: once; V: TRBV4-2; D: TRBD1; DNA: TGTGCCAGCAGCCAAGAGCGAGACAGGGAAATCGGTTTCTTT; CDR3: CASSQERDREIGFF
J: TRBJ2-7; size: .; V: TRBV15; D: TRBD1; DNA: TGTGCCACCAGCCGGGGGGGACAGGGGCTCGGCCTCTCCTACGAGCAGTACTTC; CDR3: CATSRGGQGLGLSYEQYF
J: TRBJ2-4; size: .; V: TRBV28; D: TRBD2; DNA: TGTGCCAGCAGCCGGACGGGAGGGACTAGCACCAAAAACATTCAGTACTTC; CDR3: CASSRTGGTSTKNIQYF
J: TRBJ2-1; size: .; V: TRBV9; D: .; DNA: TGTGCCAGCAGCTCCCGTAGCTCCTACAATGAGCAGTTCTTC; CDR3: CASSSRSSYNEQFF
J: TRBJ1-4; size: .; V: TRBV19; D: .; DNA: TGTGCCAGTAGTACGGGACAAACAACTAATGAAAAACTGTTTTTT; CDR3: CASSTGQTTNEKLFF
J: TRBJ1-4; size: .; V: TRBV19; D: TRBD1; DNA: TGTGCCACCGGGACAGGCCCCGTTAATGAAAAACTGTTTTTT; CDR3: CATGTGPVNEKLFF
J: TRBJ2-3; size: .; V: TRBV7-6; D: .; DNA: TGTGCCAGCAGCGGAGGGCCCGATTCGCAGTATTTT; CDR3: CASSGGPDSQYF
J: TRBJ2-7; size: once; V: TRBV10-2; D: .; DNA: TGCGCCAGCGGCCAGGGGCGAGCCCACGAGCAGTACTTC; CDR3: CASGQGRAHEQYF
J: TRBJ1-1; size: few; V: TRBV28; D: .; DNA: TGTGCCAGCTCCGGAGCATTGAACACTGAAGCTTTCTTT; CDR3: CASSGALNTEAFF
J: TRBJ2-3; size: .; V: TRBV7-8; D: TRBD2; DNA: TGTGCCAGCAGCAAAGGGACTAGCGGGTTCACAGATACGCAGTATTTT; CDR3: CASSKGTSGFTDTQYF
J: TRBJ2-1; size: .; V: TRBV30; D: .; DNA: TGTGCCTGGAGTGTGGGGGGGGCCTCCTACAATGAGCAGTTCTTC; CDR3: CAWSVGGASYNEQFF
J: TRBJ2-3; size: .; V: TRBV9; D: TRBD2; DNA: TGTGCCAGCAGCGTAGAGGGACTAGCGGGAATCCCCTACGAGAGCACAGATACGCAGTATTTT; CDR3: CASSVEGLAGIPYESTDTQYF
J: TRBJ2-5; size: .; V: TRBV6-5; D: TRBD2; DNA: TGTGCCAGCGGGAGGGCGCTCGATGAGACCCAGTACTTC; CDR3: CASGRALDETQYF
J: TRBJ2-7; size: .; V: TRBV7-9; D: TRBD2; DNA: TGTGCCAGCAGCCCCAGCGGAGCGGGAGGTGAGCAGTACTTC; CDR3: CASSPSGAGGEQYF
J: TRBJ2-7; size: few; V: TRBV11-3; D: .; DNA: TGTGCCAGCAGCTTAGCCAGAGGAGGGGGCGTCGAGCAGTACTTC; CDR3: CASSLARGGGVEQYF
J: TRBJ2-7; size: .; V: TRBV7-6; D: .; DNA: TGTGCCAGCACCACCACAACAGGGCCGGGCGAGCAGTACTTC; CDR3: CASTTTTGPGEQYF
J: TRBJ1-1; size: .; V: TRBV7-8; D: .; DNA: TGTGCCAGCAGCTTAGATATAACAGGGCTCACTGAAGCTTTCTTT; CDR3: CASSLDITGLTEAFF
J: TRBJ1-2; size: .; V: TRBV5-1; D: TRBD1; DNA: TGCGCCAGCAGCTTACAGGGGGCCGGTAACTATGGCTACACCTTC; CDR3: CASSLQGAGNYGYTF
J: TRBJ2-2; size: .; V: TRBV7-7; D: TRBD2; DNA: TGTGCCAGCAGCTTAGAGGCCAGCGGGAACCCCGGGGAGCTGTTTTTT; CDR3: CASSLEASGNPGELFF
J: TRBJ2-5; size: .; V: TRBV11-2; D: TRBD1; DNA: TGTGCCAGCAGCTTAGGGGACAGGGGTGGGCGAGAGACCCAGTACTTC; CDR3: CASSLGDRGGRETQYF
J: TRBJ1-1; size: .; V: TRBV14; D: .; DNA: TGTGCCAGCAGCCCCGCGGTTGAAGCTTTCTTT; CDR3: CASSPAVEAFF
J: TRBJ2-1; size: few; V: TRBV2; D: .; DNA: TGTGCCAGCAGTGCCCAGGGTGGATGGAATGAGCAGTTCTTC; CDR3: CASSAQGGWNEQFF
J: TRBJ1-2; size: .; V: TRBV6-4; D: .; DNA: TGTGCCAGCAGTGAGGTGGGAGCCGGTCTAGGGGGCTACACCTTC; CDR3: CASSEVGAGLGGYTF
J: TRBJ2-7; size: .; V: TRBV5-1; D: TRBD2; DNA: TGCGTCAGCAGCTTGACCAACCGGCCAGCGGGACTCGAGCAGTACTTC; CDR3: CVSSLTNRPAGLEQYF
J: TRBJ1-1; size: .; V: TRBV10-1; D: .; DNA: TGCGCCAGCTTAGGAGGGCAGGAAGCTTTCTTT; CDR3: CASLGGQEAFF
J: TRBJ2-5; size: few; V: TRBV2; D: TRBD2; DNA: TGTGCCAGCAGTGAAGGAGCACTTAGCGGGAGAAAAGAGACCCAGTACTTC; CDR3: CASSEGALSGRKETQYF
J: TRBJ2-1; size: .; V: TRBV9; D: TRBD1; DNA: TGTGCCAGCAGCGAAAGACAGGGGGCGAGGGCGAGCTCCTACAATGAGCAGTTCTTC; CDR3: CASSERQGARASSYNEQFF
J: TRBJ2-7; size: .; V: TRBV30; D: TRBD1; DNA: TGTGCCTGGAAGGCAGGGGGCTACGAGCAGTACTTC; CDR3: CAWKAGGYEQYF
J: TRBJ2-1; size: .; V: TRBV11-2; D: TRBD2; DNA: TGTGCCAGCAGCTATACTAGCGGGAGGAGAGGTGAGCAGTTCTTC; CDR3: CASSYTSGRRGEQFF
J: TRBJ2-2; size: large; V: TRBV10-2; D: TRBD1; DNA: TGCGCCAGCAGTTTGGGTTGGGGACAGCCTAACACCGGGGAGCTGTTTTTT; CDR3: CASSLGWGQPNTGELFF
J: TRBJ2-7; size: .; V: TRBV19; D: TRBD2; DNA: TGTGCCAGTAGTATGTCTTGGTCGGGACTAGCGGGGGCCTACGAGCAGTACTTC; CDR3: CASSMSWSGLAGAYEQYF
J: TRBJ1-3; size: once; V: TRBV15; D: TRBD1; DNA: TGTGCCACCAGCAGAGATAGGGGGCCAGGGGGTGGAAACACCATATATTTT; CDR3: CATSRDRGPGGGNTIYF
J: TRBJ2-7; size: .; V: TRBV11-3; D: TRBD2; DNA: TGTGCCAGCATGATTGGCGGGAGCCACGAGCAGTACTTC; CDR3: CASMIGGSHEQYF
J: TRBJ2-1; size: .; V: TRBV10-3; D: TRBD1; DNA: TGTGCCATCAGTGAGCCGGGACAGGGGAACCTTAATGAGCAGTTCTTC; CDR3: CAISEPGQGNLNEQFF
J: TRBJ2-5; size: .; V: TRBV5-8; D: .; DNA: TGTGCCAGCAGCTTGGTAGGAGGGTCGGTCCAAGAGACCCAGTACTTC; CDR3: CASSLVGGSVQETQYF
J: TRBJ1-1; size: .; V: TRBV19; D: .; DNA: TGTGCCAGTAGTAAAGACAAGAACACTGAAGCTTTCTTT; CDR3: CASSKDKNTEAFF
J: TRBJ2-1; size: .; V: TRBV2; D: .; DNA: TGTGCCAGCAGGAAGCAGGGGTTCGGATCCTACAATGAGCAGTTCTTC; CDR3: CASRKQGFGSYNEQFF
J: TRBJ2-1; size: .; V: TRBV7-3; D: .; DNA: TGTGCCAGCAGCTTCGACAACTACAATGAGCAGTTCTTC; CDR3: CASSFDNYNEQFF
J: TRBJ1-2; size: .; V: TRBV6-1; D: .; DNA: TGTGCCAGCAGTGAACATACTGACTATGGCTACACCTTC; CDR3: CASSEHTDYGYTF
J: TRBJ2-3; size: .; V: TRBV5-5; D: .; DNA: TGTGCCAGCAGCTTGGCCTTCCCGGGAGATACGCAGTATTTT; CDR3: CASSLAFPGDTQYF
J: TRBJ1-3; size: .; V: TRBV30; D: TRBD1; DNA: TGTGCCTGGAGTATCGGGACAGACGGAAACACCATATATTTT; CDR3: CAWSIGTDGNTIYF
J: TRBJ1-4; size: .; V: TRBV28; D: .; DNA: TGTGCCAGCACCCAAGGGGTAGGGGCGCGACCTAATGAAAAACTGTTTTTT; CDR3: CASTQGVGARPNEKLFF
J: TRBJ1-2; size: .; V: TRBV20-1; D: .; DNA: TGCAGTGCCCGTAGAGGCGGCTACACCTTC; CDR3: CSARRGGYTF
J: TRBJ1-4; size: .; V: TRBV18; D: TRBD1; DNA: TGTGCCAGCTCTATAGGACAGGGGGATGAAAAACTGTTTTTT; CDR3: CASSIGQGDEKLFF
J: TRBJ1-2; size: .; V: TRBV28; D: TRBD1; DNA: TGTGCCAGCAGTCAACAGGGGGAAGGCTACACCTTC; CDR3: CASSQQGEGYTF
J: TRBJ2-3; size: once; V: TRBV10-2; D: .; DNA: TGCGCCACCTTCGGGACTACAGATACGCAGTATTTT; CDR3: CATFGTTDTQYF